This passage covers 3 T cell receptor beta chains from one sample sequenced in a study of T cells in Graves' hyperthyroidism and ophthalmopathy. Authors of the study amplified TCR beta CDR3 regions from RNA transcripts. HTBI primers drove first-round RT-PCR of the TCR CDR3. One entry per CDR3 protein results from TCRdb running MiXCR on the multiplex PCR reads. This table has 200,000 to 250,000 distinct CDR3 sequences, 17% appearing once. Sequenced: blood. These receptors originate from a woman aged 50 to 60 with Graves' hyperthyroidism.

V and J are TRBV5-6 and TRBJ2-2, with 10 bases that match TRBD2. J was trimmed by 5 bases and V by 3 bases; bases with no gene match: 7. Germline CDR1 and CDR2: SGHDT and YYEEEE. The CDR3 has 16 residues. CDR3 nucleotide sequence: TGTGCCAGCAGCTCAAACCCGGGACTAGCGACCGGGGAGCTGTTTTTT. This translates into CASSSNPGLATGELFF.

The CDR3 protein is CASSIASGMTYEQFF. The DNA of the CDR3 is TGTGCCAGTAGTATAGCTAGCGGGATGACATATGAGCAGTTCTTC. The gene calls are TRBV19 and TRBJ2-1; 9 positions match TRBD2. With V trimmed by 1 base and J by 8 bases, 6 bases remained unmatched. CDR1 LNHDA and CDR2 SQIVND come from the germline V gene (reference sequence). The CDR3 covers 15 residues.

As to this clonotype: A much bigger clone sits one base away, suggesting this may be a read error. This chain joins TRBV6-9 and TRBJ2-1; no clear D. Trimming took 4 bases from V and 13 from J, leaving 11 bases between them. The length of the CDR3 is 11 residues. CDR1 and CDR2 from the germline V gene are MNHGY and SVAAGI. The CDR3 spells CASSSRRIQFF. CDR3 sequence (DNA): TGTGCCAGCAGTTCCCGTAGGATTCAGTTCTTC.